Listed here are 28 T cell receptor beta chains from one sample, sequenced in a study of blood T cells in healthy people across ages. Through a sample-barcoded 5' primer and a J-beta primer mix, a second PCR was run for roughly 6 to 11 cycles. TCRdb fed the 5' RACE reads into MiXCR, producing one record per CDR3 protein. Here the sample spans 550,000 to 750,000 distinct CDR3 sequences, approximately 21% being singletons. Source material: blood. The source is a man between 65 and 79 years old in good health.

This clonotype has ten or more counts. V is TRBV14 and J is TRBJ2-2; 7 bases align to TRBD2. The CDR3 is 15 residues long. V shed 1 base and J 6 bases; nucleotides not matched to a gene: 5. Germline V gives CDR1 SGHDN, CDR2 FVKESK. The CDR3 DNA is TGTGCCAGCAGCCAAGTCTGGGGGGGATCCGGGGAGCTGTTTTTT. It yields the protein CASSQVWGGSGELFF.

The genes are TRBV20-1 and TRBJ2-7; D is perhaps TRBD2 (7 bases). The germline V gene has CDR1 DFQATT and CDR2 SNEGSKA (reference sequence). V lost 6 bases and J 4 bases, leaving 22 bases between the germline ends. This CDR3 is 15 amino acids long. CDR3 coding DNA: TGCAGTGCGGATGGGGGGGCTAGCGGTTTATACGAGCAGTACTTC. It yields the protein CSADGGASGLYEQYF.

The CDR3 sequence is CASSLSWGGTGFEQYF. CDR3 in DNA: TGTGCCAGCAGCTTATCATGGGGGGGAACGGGATTCGAGCAGTACTTC. V gene TRBV7-2 combines with J gene TRBJ2-7; the match to TRBD2 covers 7 bases. This CDR3 has 16 residues. Germline-derived CDR1 and CDR2 are SGHTA and FQGNSA. After removal of 2 bases from V and 6 bases from J, the junction contained 13 bases not matched to a gene.

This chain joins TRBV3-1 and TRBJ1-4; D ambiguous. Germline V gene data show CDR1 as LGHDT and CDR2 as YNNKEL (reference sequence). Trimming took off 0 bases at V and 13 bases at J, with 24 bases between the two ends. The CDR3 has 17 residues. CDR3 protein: CASSQDSRRTPLSGLFF. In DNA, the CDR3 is TGTGCCAGCAGCCAAGATTCCAGGAGGACGCCCCTTAGCGGACTGTTTTTT.

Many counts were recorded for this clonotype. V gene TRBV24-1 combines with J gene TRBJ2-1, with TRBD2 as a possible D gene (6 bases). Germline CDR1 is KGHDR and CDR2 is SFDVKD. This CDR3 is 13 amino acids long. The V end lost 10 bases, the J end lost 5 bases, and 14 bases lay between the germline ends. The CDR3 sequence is CATAKSGDNEQFF. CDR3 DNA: TGTGCCACAGCGAAATCGGGAGACAATGAGCAGTTCTTC.

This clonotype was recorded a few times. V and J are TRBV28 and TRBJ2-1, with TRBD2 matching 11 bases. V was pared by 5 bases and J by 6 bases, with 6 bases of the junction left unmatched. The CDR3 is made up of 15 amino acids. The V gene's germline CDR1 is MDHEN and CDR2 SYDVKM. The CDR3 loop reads CASSLGTSGFNEQFF. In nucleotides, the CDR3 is TGTGCCAGCAGTCTCGGGACTAGCGGCTTCAATGAGCAGTTCTTC.

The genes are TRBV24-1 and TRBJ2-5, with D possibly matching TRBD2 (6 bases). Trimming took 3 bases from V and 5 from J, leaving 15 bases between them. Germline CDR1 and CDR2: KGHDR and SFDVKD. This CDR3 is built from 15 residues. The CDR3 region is CATSDAGTLVETQYF. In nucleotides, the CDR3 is TGTGCCACCAGTGATGCCGGGACTCTCGTTGAGACCCAGTACTTC.

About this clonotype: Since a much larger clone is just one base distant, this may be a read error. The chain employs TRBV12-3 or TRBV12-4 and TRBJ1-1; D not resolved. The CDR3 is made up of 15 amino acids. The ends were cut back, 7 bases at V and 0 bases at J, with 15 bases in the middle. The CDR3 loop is CASKKGTVVNTEAFF. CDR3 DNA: TGTGCCAGCAAAAAGGGAACAGTCGTGAACACTGAAGCTTTCTTT.

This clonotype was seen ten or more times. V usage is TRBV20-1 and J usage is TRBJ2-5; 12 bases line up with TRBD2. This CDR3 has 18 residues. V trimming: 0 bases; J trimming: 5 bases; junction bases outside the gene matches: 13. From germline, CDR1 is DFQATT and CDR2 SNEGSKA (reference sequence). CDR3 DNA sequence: TGCAGTGCTAGAGATCCACGACTAGCGGGAGTGTTATCGGAGACCCAGTACTTC. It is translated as CSARDPRLAGVLSETQYF.

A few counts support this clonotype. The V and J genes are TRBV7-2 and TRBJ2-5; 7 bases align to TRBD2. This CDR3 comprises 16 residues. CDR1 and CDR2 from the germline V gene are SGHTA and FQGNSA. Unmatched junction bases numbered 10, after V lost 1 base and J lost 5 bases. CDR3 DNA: TGTGCCAGCAGCTTAGGCGTAAGAAGGGAGGGGGAGACCCAGTACTTC. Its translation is CASSLGVRREGETQYF.

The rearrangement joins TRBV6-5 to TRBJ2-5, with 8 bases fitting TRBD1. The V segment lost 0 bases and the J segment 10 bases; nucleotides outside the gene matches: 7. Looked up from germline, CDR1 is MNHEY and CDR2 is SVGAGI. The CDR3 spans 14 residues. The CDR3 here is CASSYSGQGMIQYF. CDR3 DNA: TGTGCCAGCAGTTACTCTGGACAGGGAATGATCCAGTACTTC.

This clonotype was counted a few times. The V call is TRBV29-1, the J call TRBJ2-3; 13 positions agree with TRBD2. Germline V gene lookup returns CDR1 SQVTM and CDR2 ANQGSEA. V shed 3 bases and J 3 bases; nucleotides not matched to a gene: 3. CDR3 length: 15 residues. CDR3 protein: CSVDGTSGKTDTQYF. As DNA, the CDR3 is TGCAGCGTTGACGGGACTAGCGGGAAGACAGATACGCAGTATTTT.

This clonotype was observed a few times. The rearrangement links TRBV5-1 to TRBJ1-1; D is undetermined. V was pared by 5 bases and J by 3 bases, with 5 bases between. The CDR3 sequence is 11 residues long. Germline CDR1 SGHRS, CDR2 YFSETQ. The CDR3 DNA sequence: TGCGCCAGCAGGTTAGACACTGAAGCTTTCTTT. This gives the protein CASRLDTEAFF.

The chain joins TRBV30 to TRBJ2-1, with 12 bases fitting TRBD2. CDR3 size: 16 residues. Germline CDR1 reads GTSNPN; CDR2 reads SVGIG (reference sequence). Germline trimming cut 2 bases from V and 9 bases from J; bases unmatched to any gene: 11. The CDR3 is CAWSFPTSGRFVEQFF. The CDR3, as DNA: TGTGCCTGGAGTTTTCCGACTAGCGGGAGATTTGTTGAGCAGTTCTTC.

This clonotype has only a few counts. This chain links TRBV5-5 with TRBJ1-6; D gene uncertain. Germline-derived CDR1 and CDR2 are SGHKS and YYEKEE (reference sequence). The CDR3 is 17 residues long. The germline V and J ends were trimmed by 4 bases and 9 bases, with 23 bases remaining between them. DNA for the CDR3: TGTGCCAGCAGCCCCGGGAGCCAGGCACCTCGGGGTTCACCCCTCCACTTT. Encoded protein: CASSPGSQAPRGSPLHF.

CDR3 region: CASTRQGLGELFF. As DNA, the CDR3 is TGCGCCAGCACCCGACAGGGGCTCGGGGAGCTGTTTTTT. J is TRBJ2-2 and V is TRBV5-1; TRBD1 aligns across 8 bases. Germline-derived CDR1 and CDR2 are SGHRS and YFSETQ. The CDR3 covers 13 residues. Unmatched junction bases numbered 5, after V lost 6 bases and J lost 7 bases. The whole variable domain, remainder taken from reference TRBV5-1 and TRBJ2-2, is KAGVTQTPRYLIKTRGQQVTLSCSPISGHRSVSWYQQTPGQGLQFLFEYFSETQRNKGNFPGRFSGRQFSNSRSEMNVSTLELGDSALYLCASTRQGLGELFFGEGSRLTVL.

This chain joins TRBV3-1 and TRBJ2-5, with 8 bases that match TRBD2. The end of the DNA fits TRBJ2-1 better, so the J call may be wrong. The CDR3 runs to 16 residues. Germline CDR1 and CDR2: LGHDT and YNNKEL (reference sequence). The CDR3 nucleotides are TGTGCCAGCAGCCGATCGGTCTCTAGCGGGTACAATGAGCAGTTCTTC. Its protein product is CASSRSVSSGYNEQFF.

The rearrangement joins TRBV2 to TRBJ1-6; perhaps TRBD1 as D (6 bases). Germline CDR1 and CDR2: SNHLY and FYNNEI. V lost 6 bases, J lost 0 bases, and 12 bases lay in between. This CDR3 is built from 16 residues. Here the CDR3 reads CASRQGRSSYNSPLHF. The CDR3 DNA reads TGTGCCAGCAGACAGGGTCGGAGCTCCTATAATTCACCCCTCCACTTT.

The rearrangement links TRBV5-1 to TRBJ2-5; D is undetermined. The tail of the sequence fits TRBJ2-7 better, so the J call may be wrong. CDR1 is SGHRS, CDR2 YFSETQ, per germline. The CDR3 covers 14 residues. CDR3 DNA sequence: TGCGCCAGCAGCCCCCGCCCCCTGATACACGAGCAGTACTTC. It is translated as CASSPRPLIHEQYF.

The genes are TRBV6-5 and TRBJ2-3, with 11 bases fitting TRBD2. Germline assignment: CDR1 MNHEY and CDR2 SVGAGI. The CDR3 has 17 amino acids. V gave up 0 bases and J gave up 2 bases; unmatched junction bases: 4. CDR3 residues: CASSYSLAGAFTDTQYF. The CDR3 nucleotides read TGTGCCAGCAGTTACTCACTAGCGGGAGCGTTCACAGATACGCAGTATTTT.

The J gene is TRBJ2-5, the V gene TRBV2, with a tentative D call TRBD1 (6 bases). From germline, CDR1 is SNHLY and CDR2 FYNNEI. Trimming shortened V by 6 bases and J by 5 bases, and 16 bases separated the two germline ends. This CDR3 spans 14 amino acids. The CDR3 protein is CASSYTGTRETQYF. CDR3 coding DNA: TGTGCCAGCAGCTACACAGGGACACGGGAGACCCAGTACTTC.

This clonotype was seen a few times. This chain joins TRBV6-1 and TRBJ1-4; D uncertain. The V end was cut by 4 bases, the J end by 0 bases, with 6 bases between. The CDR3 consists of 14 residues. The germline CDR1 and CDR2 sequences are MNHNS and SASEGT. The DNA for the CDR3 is TGTGCCAGCAGTGCCGGGTCAACTAATGAAAAACTGTTTTTT. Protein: CASSAGSTNEKLFF.

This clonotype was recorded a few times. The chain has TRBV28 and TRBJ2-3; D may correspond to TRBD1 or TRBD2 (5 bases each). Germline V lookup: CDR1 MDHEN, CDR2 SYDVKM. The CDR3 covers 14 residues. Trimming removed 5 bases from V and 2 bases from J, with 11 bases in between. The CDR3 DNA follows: TGTGCCAGCAGTCGGGACCTCAACACAGATACGCAGTATTTT. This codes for CASSRDLNTDTQYF.

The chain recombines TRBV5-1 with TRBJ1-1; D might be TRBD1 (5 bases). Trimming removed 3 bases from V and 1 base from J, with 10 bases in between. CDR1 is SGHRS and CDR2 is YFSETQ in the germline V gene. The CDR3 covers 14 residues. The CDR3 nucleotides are TGCGCCAGCAGCTCGCTCGGACAGAACACTGAAGCTTTCTTT. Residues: CASSSLGQNTEAFF.

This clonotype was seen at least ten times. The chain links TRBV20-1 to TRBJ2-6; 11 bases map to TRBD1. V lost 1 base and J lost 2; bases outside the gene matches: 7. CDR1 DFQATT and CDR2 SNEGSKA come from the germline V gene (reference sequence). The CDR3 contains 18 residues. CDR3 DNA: TGCAGTGCTAGAGTAGGTTTGGGACAGGGGGCTGGGGCCAACGTCCTGACTTTC. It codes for CSARVGLGQGAGANVLTF.

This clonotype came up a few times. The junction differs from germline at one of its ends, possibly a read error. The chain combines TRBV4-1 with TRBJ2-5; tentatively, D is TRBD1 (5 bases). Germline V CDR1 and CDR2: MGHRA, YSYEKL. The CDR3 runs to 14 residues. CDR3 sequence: CANSQGQNQETQYF. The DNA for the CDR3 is TGCGCCAACAGCCAAGGACAAAACCAAGAGACCCAGTACTTC.

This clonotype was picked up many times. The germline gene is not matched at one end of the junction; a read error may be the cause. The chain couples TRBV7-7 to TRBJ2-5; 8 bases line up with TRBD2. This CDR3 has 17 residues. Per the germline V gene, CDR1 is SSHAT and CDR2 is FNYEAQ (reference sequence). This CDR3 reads CASSLARAGGLQETQYF. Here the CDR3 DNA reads TGTGCTAGCAGCTTAGCACGGGCGGGGGGACTACAAGAGACCCAGTACTTC.

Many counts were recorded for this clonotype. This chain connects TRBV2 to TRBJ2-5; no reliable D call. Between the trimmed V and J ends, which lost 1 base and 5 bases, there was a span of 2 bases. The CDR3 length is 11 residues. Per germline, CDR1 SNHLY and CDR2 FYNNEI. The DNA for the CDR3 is TGTGCCAGCAGTGAAGGGGAGACCCAGTACTTC. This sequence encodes CASSEGETQYF.